This T cell receptor beta chain was found in a study of shared clonotypes between healthy human individuals. The study, taken as a whole, reports: Non-shared clonotypes showed lower generation probabilities than clonotypes common to all four donors. Sharing across a few donors was seen in 4% to 5% of naive CD4 clonotypes.

CD4+ cells were split into CD45RA+ naive and CD45RA-negative memory subsets. Every immunoSEQ plate was one replicate of a subset's evenly spread DNA. Measured with immunoSEQ multiplex PCR; TCRdb has only the in-frame clones, and not every one. The repertoire has roughly 2,500,000 clones, 93% of them found once; the top ten carry approximately 0.36%. As for this clone: Its target is unknown.

The CDR3 contains 15 residues. CDR1 is MDHEN and CDR2 is SYDVKM in the germline V gene. V was pared by 6 bases and J by 5 bases, with 9 bases of the junction left unmatched. The receptor was derived from a young man in good health. Some clones in this sample may be carry-over from other donors' samples. This chain connects TRBV28 to TRBJ2-7; 11 bases line up with TRBD2. What was sequenced was naive CD4+ T cells from PBMCs. Documented subset: CD45RA+ positively selected. CDR3 in DNA: TGTGCCAGCAGCCCCCGTAGCGGGAGGGTCCACGAGCAGTACTTC. It is translated as CASSPRSGRVHEQYF.